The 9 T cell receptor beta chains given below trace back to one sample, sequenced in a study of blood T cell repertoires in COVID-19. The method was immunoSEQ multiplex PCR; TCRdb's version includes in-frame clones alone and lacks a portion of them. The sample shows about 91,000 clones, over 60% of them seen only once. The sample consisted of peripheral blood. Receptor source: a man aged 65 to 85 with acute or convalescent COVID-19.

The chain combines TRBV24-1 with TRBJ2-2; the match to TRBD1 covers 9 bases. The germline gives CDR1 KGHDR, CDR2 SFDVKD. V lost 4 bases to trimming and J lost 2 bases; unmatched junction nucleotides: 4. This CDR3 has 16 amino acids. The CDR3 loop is CATSETTGGNTGELFF. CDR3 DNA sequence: TGTGCCACCAGTGAAACTACAGGGGGCAACACCGGGGAGCTGTTTTTT.

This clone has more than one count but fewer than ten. CDR3 DNA: TGTGCCAGCAGCTTAGGAGCTGACTCCTATAATTCACCCCTCCACTTT. It is translated as CASSLGADSYNSPLHF. The rearrangement uses TRBV7-2 and TRBJ1-6; D gene unclear. The CDR3 extends over 16 amino acids. Germline CDR1 reads SGHTA; CDR2 reads FQGNSA. V was pared by 1 base and J by 0 bases, with 7 bases between.

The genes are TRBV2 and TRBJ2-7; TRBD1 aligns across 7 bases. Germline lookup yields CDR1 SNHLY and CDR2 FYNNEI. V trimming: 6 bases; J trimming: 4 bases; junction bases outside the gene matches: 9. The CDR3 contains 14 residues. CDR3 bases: TGTGCCAGCAGGACCGGGACAGTAAATTACGAGCAGTACTTC. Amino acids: CASRTGTVNYEQYF.

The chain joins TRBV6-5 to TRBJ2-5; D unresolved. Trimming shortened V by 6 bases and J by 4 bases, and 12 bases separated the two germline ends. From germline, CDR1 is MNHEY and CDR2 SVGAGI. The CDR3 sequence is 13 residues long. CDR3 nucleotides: TGTGCCAGCAGCCTATACACGGGAGAGACCCAGTACTTC. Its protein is CASSLYTGETQYF.

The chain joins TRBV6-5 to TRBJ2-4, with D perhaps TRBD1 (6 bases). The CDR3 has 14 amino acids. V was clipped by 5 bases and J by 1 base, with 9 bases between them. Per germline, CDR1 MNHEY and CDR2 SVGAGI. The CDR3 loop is CASSPGVAKNIQYF. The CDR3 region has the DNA TGTGCCAGCAGTCCAGGGGTGGCCAAAAACATTCAGTACTTC.

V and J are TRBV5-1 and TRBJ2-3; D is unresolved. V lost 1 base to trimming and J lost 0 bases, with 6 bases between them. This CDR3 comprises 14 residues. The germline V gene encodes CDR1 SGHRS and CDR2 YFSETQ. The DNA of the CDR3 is TGCGCCAGCAGCTTGTTTCTCAGCACAGATACGCAGTATTTT. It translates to CASSLFLSTDTQYF.

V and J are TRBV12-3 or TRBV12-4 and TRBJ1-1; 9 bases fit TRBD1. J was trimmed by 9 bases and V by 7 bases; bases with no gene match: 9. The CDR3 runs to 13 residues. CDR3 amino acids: CASKPIQGAKAFF. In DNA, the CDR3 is TGTGCCAGCAAACCTATACAGGGGGCGAAAGCTTTCTTT.

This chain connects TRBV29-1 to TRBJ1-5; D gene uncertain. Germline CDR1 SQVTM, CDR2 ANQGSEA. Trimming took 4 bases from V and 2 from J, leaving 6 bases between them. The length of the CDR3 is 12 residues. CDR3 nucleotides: TGCAGCGTTGGAGCGGGCAATCAGCCCCAGCATTTT. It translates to CSVGAGNQPQHF.

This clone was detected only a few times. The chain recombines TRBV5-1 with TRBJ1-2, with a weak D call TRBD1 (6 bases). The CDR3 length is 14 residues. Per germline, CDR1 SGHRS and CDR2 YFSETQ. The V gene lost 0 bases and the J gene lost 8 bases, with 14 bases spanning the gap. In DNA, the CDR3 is TGCGCCAGCAGCTTGGATATGGGGGCAGGGGGCTACACCTTC. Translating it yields CASSLDMGAGGYTF.